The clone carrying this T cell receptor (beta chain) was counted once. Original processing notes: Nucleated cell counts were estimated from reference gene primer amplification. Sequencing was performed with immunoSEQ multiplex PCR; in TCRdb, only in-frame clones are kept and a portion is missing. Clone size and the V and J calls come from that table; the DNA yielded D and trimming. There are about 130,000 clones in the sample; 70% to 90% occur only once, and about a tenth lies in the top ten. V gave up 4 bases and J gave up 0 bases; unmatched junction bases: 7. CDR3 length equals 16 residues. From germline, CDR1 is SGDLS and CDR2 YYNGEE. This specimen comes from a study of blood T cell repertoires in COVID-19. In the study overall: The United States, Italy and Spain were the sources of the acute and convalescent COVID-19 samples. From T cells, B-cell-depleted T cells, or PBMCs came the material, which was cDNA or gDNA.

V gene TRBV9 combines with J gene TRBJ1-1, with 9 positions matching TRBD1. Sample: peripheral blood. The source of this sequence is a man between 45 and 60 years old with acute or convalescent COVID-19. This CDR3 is CASSPPGQGVNTEAFF. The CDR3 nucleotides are TGTGCCAGCAGCCCGCCGGGACAGGGAGTGAACACTGAAGCTTTCTTT.